The rows below give T cell receptor beta chains drawn from one sample of a study of post-analysis software for immune sequencing data. TCRdb passed the PCR reads through MiXCR, listing each CDR3 protein once. The profile shows some 690,000 distinct CDR3 sequences, roughly 27% of them singletons. Sample: blood. The receptors derive from a girl aged 10-17 years with multiple sclerosis. CDR3s include the opening cysteine and the closing phenylalanine or tryptophan. The order of the fields is V gene, clone size, J gene, D gene, CDR3 protein, CDR3 DNA. The D gene is left open where the match is weak. Size tells how often a clone was seen (once, few, many) or the class of an expanded clone, and some rows leave it out.

TRBV20-1	NA	TRBJ1-4	NA	CSTGNGDEKLFF	TGCAGTACCGGGAACGGGGACGAAAAACTGTTTTTT
TRBV7-2	few	TRBJ2-5	NA	CASSLGSRPQETQYF	TGTGCCAGCAGCTTAGGCTCGAGGCCCCAAGAGACCCAGTACTTC
TRBV7-7	few	TRBJ2-5	TRBD2	CASSPPSRGGLWQETQYF	TGTGCTAGCAGCCCCCCTTCCCGGGGGGGCCTGTGGCAAGAGACCCAGTACTTC
TRBV24-1	NA	TRBJ2-1	TRBD2	CATSDPSASASGFNEQFF	TGTGCCACCAGTGATCCCTCCGCTTCGGCTAGCGGGTTCAATGAGCAGTTCTTC
TRBV6-6	NA	TRBJ1-1	NA	CASRNNRNPNTEAFF	TGTGCCAGCAGAAACAACAGGAATCCGAACACTGAAGCTTTCTTT
TRBV29-1	NA	TRBJ2-7	TRBD2	CSVARTSGRGNEQYF	TGCAGCGTTGCACGGACTAGCGGGAGAGGGAACGAGCAGTACTTC
TRBV6-5	NA	TRBJ1-5	NA	CASSYSRDPTQPQHF	TGTGCCAGCAGTTACTCGAGAGATCCCACTCAGCCCCAGCATTTT
TRBV20-1	NA	TRBJ1-1	TRBD1	CSARAYDRGNTEAFF	TGCAGTGCTAGGGCCTATGACAGGGGGAACACTGAAGCTTTCTTT
TRBV3-1	few	TRBJ2-1	NA	CASTHLIGGPSSYNEQFF	TGTGCCAGCACCCACTTGATCGGGGGCCCGAGCTCCTACAATGAGCAGTTCTTC
TRBV4-3	many	TRBJ2-7	TRBD1	CASSVRDRGLNEQYF	TGCGCCAGCAGCGTCCGGGACAGGGGGCTCAACGAGCAGTACTTC
TRBV27	NA	TRBJ1-6	NA	CASRRSGPGGGSYNSPLHF	TGTGCCAGCAGGCGATCCGGGCCGGGCGGTGGCTCCTATAATTCACCCCTCCACTTT
TRBV4-1	NA	TRBJ2-1	TRBD2	CASSTSGGPAYNEQFF	TGCGCCAGCAGCACCAGCGGGGGCCCAGCATACAATGAGCAGTTCTTC
TRBV12-5	NA	TRBJ2-5	TRBD2	CASGLVGTRFLETQYF	TGTGCTAGTGGTTTGGTCGGGACTAGGTTTCTGGAGACCCAGTACTTC
TRBV7-6	NA	TRBJ2-5	NA	CASSVTTAQETQYF	TGTGCCAGCAGCGTAACAACGGCCCAAGAGACCCAGTACTTC
TRBV20-1	NA	TRBJ2-3	NA	CSARSLTGEKDTQYF	TGCAGTGCTAGATCCCTGACAGGAGAGAAGGATACGCAGTATTTT
TRBV20-1	NA	TRBJ2-5	NA	CSVGDPRWETQYF	TGCAGTGTTGGGGACCCGAGGTGGGAGACCCAGTACTTC